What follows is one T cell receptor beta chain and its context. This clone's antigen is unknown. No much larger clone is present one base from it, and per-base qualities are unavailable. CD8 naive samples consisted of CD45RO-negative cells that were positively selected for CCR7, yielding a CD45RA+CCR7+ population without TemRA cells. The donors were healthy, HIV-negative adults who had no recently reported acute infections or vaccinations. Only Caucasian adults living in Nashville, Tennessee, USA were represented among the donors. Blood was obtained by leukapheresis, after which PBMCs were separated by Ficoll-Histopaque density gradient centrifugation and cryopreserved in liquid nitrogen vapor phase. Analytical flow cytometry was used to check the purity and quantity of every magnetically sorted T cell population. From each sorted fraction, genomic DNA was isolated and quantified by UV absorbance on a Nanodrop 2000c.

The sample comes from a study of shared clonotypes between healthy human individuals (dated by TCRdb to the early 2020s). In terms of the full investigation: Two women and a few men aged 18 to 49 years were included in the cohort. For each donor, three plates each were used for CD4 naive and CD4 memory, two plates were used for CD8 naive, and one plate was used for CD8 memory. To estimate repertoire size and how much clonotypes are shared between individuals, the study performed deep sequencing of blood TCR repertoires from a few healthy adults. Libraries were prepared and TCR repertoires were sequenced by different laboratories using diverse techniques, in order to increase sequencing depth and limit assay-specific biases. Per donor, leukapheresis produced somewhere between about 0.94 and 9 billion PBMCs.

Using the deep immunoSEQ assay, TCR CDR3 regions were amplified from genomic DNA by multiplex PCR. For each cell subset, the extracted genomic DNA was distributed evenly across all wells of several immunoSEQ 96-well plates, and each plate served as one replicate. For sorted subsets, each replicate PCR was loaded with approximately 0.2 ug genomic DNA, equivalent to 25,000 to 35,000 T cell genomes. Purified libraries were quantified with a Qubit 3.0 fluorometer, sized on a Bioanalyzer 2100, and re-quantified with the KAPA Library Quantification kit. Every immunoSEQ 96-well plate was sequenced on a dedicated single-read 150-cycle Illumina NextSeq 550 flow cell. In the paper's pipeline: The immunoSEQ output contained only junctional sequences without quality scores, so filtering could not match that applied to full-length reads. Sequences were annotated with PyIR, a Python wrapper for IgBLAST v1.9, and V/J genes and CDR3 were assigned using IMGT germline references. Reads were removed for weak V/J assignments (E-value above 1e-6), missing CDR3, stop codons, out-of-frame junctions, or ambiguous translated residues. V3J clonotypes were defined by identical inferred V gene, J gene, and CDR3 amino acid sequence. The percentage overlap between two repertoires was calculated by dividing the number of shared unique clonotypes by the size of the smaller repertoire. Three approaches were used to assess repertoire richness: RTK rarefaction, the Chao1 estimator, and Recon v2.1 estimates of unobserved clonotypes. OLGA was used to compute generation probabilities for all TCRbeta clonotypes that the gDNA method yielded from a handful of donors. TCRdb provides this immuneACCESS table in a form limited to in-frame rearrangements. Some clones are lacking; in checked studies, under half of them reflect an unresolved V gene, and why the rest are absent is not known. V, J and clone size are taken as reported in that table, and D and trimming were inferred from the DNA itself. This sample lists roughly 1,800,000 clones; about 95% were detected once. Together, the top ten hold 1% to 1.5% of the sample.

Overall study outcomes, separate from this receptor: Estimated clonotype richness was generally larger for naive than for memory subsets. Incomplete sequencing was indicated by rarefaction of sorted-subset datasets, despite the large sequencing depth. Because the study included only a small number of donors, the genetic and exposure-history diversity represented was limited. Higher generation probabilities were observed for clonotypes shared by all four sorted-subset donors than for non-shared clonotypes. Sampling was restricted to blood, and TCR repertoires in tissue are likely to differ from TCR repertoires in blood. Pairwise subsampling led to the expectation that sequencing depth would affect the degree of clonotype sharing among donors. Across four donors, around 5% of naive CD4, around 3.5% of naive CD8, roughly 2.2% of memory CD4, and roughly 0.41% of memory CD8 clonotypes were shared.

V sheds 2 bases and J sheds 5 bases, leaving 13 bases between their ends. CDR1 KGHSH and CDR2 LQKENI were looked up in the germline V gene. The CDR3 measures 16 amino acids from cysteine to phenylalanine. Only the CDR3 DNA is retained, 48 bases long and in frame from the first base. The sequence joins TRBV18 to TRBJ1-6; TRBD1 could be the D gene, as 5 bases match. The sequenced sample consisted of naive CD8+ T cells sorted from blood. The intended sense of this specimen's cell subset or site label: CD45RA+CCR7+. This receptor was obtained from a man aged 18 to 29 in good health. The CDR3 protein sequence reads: CASSPFRGNHNSPLHF. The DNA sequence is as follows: TGTGCCAGCTCACCATTTAGGGGTAACCATAATTCACCCCTCCACTTT.